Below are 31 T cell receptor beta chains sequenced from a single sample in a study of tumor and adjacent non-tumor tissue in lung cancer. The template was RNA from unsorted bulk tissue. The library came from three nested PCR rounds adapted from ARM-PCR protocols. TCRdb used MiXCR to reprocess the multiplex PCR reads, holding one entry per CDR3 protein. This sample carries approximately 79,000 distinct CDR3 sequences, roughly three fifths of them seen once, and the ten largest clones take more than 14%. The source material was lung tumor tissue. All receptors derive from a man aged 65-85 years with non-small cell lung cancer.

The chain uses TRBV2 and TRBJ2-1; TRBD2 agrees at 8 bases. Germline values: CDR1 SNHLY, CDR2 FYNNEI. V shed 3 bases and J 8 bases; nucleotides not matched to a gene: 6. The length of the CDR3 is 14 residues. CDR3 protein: CASSDKGLGYEQFF. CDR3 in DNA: TGTGCCAGCAGTGATAAGGGACTAGGGTATGAGCAGTTCTTC. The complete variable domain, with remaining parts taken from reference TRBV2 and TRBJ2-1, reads EPEVTQTPSHQVTQMGQEVILRCVPISNHLYFYWYRQILGQKVEFLVSFYNNEISEKSEIFDDQFSVERPDGSNFTLKIRSTKLEDSAMYFCASSDKGLGYEQFFGPGTRLTVL.

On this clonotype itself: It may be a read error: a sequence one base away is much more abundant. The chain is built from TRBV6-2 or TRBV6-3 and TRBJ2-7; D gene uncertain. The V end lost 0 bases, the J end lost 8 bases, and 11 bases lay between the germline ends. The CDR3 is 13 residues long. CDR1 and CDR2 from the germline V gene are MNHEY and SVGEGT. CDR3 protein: CASSYSALGKQYF. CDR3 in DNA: TGTGCCAGCAGTTACTCGGCCCTTGGGAAGCAGTACTTC.

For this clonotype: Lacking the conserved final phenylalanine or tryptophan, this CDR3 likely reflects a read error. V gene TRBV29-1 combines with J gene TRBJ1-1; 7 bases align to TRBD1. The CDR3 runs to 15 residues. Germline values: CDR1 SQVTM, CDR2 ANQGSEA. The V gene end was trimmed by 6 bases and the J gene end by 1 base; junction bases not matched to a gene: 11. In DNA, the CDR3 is TGCAGCGTGCTAAACACGGGACAGCGGAACACTGAAGCTTTCTCC. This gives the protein CSVLNTGQRNTEAFS.

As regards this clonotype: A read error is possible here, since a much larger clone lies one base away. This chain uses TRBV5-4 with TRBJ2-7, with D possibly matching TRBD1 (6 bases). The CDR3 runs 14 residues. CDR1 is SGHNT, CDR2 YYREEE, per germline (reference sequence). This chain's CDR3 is CTSSFWDKAYEQYF. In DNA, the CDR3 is TGTACCAGCAGCTTTTGGGACAAAGCCTACGAGCAGTACTTC.

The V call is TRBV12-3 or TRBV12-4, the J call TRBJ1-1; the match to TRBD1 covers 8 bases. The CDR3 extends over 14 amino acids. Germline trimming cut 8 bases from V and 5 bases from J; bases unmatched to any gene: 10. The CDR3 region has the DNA TGTGCCAGCTGTTCCAGACAGGGGTGGACTGAAGCTTTCTTT. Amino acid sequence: CASCSRQGWTEAFF.

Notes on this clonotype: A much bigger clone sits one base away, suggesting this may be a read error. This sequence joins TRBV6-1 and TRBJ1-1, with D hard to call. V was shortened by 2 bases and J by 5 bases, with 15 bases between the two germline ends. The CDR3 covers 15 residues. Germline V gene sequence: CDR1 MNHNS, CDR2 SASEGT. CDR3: CASSEKILSRTEAFF. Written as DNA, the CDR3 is TGTGCCAGCAGTGAAAAAATCCTGTCGAGAACTGAAGCTTTCTTT.

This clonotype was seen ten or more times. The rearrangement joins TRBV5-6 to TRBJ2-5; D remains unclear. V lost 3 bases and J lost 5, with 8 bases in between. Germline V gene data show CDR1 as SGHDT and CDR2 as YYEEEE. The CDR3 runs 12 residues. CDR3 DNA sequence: TGTGCCAGCAGCTCCCTGCGGGAGACCCAGTACTTC. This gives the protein CASSSLRETQYF.

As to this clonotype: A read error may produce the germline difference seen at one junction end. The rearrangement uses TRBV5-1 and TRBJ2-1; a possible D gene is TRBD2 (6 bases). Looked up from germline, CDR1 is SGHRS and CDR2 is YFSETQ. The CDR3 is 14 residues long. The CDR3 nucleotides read TGCGCCAGCAGAACGGGGGAGACCTACAATGAGAAGTTCTTC. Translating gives CASRTGETYNEKFF.

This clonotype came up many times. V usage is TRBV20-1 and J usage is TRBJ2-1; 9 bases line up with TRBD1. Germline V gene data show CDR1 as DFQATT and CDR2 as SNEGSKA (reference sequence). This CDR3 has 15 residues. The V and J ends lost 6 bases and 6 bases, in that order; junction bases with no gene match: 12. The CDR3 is CSAHATGGFFNEQFF. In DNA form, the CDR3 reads TGCAGTGCACATGCGACAGGGGGATTCTTCAATGAGCAGTTCTTC.

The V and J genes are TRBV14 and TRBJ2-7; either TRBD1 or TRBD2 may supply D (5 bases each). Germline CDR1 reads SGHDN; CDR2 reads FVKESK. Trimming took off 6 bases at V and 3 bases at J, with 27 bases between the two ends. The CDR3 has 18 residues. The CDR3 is CASSRATSRDPRIYEQYF. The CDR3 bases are TGTGCCAGCAGTCGCGCTACGTCCCGGGACCCCCGGATCTACGAGCAGTACTTC.

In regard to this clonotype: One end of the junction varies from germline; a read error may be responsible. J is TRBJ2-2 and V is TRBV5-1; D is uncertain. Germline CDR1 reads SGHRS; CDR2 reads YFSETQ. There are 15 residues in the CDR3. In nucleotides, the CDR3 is TGCGCCAACAGCTTAACAGTTACGAACATCGGGGAGCTGTTTTTT. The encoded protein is CANSLTVTNIGELFF.

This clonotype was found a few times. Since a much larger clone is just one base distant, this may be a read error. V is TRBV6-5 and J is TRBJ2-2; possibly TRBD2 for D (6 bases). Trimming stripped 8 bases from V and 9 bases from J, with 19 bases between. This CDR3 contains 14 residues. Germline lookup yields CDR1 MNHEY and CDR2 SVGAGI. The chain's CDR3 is CASSDGSWTWELFF. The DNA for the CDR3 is TGTGCCAGCTCGGACGGGAGTTGGACCTGGGAGCTGTTTTTT.

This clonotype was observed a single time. The CDR3 region has the DNA TGTGCCAGCAGTCTATACAGGGGCACGTACGAGCAGTACTTC. Protein sequence: CASSLYRGTYEQYF. The V gene is TRBV6-5, the J gene TRBJ2-7, with 7 bases that match TRBD1. Losses at the gene ends were 5 bases for V and 4 bases for J; bases not matched to a gene: 8. The CDR3 is 14 amino acids. From germline, CDR1 is MNHEY and CDR2 SVGAGI.

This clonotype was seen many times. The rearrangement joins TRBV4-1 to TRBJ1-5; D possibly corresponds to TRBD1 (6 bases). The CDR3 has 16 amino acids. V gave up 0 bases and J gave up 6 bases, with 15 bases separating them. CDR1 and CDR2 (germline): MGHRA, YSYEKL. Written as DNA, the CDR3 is TGCGCCAGCAGCCAAGATCCGGCGCAGGGGCTTCAGCCCCAGCATTTT. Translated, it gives CASSQDPAQGLQPQHF.

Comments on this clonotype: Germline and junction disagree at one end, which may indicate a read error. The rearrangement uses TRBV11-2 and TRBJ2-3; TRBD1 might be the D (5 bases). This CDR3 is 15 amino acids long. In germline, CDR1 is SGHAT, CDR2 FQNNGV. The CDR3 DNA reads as TGTGCTAGCACCGTTGGTCAGGGTTTAGCAAATACGCAGTATTTT. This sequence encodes CASTVGQGLANTQYF.

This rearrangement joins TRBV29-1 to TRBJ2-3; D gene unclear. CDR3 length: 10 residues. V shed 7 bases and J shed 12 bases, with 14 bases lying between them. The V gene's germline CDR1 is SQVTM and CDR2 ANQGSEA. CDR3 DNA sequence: TGCAGCGCTTTGAGAGATAGACAGTATTTT. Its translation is CSALRDRQYF.

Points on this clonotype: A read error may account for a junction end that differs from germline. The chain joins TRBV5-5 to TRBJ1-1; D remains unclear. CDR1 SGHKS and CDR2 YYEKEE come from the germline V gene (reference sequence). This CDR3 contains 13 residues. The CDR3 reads CASSFSGNSEAFF. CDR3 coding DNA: TGTGCCAGTAGCTTTTCGGGGAACAGTGAAGCTTTCTTT.

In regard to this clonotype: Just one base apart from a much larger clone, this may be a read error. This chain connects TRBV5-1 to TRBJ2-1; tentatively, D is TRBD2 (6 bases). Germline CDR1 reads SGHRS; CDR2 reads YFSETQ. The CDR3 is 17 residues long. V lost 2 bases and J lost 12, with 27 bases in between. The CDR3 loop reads CASSFLNLAVTVGVQFF. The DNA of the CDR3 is TGCGCCAGCAGCTTCTTAAATTTAGCGGTTACTGTCGGTGTGCAGTTCTTC.

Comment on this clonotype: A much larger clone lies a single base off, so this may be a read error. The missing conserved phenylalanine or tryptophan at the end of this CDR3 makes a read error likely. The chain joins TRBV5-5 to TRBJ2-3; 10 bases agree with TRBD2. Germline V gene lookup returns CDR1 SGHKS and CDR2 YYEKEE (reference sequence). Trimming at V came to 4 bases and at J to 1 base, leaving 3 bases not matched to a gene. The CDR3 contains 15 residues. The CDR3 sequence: CASSPGTSGTDTQYS. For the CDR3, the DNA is TGTGCCAGCAGCCCCGGGACTAGCGGCACAGATACGCAGTATTCT.

CDR3 sequence reads: CASSLGTEGETQYF. As DNA, the CDR3 is TGCGCCAGCAGCTTGGGGACCGAGGGAGAGACCCAGTACTTC. The chain couples TRBV5-1 to TRBJ2-5, with D perhaps TRBD2 (5 bases). Germline V lookup: CDR1 SGHRS, CDR2 YFSETQ. This CDR3 contains 14 residues. V was shortened by 0 bases and J by 4 bases, with 10 bases between the two germline ends.

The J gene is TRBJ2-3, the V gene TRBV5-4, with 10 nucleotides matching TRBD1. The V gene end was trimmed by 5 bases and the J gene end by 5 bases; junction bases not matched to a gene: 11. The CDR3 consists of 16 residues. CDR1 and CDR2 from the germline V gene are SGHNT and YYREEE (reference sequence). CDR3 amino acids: CASRPDGTGVVDTQYF. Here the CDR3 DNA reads TGTGCCAGCAGGCCTGATGGGACAGGGGTTGTAGATACGCAGTATTTT.

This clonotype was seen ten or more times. The CDR3 DNA is TGCAGTGCTGAAGCGGTCCGGTTTGAGACCCAGTACTTC. It codes for CSAEAVRFETQYF. The gene calls are TRBV20-1 and TRBJ2-5; D might be TRBD2 (5 bases). CDR1 and CDR2 from the germline V gene are DFQATT and SNEGSKA (reference sequence). V lost 5 bases and J 5 bases, leaving 15 bases between the germline ends. The CDR3 totals 13 residues.

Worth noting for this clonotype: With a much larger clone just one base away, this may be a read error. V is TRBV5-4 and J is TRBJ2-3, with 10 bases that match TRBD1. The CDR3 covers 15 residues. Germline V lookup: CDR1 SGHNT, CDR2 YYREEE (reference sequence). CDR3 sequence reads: CASSRQGARTETRYF. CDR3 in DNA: TGTGCCAGCAGCCGACAGGGGGCGAGGACAGAAACGCGGTATTTT. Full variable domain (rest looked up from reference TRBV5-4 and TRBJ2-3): ETGVTQSPTHLIKTRGQQVTLRCSSQSGHNTVSWYQQALGQGPQFIFQYYREEENGRGNFPPRFSGLQFPNYSSELNVNALELDDSALYLCASSRQGARTETRYFGPGTRLTVL.

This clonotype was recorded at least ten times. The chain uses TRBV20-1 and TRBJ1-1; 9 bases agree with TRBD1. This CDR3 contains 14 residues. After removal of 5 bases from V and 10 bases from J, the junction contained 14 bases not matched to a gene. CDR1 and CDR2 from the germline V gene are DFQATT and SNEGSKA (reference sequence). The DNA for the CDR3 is TGCAGTGCTTCCAGACAGGGGGAAAGTCCGGTAGCTTTCTTT. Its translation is CSASRQGESPVAFF.

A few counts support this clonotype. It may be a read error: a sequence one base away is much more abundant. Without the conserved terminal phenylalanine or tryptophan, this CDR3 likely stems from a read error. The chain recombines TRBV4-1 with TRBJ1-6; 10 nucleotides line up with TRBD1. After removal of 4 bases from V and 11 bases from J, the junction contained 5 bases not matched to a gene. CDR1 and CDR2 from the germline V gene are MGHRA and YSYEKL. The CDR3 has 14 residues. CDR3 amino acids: CASSPGQGVTPLHS. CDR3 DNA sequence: TGCGCCAGCAGCCCCGGACAGGGGGTTACACCCCTCCACTCT.

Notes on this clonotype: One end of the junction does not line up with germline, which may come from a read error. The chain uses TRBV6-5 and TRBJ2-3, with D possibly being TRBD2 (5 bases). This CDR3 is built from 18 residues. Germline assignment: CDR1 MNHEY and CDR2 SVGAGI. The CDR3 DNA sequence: TGTGCCAGCAGTTACTCGATGACGGCGAGAGCTAGCATAGATACGCAATATTTT. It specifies CASSYSMTARASIDTQYF.

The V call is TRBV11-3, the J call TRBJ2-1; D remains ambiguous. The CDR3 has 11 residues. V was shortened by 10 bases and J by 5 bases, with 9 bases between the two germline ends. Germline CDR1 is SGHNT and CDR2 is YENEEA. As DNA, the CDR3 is TGTGCCAACAGTTCCCACAATGAGCAGTTCTTC. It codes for CANSSHNEQFF.

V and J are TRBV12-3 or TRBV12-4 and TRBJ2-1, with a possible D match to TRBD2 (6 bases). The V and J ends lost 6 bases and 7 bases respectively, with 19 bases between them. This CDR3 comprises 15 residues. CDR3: CASRRLTGVGNEQFF. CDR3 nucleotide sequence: TGTGCCAGCAGGCGACTAACGGGGGTGGGAAATGAGCAGTTCTTC.

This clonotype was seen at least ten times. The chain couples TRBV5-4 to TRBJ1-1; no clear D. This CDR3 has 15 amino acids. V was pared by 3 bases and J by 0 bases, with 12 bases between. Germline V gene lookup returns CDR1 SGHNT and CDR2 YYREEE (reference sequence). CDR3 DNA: TGTGCCAGCAGCTCCGGACGGCAGATGAACACTGAAGCTTTCTTT. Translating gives CASSSGRQMNTEAFF.

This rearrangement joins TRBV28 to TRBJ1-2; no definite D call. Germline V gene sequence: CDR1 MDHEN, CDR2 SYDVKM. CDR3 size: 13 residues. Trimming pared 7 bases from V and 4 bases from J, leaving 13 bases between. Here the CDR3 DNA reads TGTGCCAGCATAGGGAGGCAGGCCTATGGCTACACCTTC. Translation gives CASIGRQAYGYTF.

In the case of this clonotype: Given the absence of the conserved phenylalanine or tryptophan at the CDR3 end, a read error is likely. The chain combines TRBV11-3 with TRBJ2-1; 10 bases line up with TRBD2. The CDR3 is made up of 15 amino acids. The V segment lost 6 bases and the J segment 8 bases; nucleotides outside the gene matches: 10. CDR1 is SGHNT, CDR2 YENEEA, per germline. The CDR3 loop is CASSLLAGVNYEQFL. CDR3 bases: TGTGCCAGCAGTCTTCTAGCGGGGGTTAACTATGAGCAGTTCTTA.